This entry lists 25 T cell receptor beta chains sequenced from one sample in a study of chemoradiotherapy in HPV16-positive cancers. Sequencing was performed with immunoSEQ multiplex PCR; in TCRdb, only in-frame clones are kept and a portion is missing. This table holds more than 9,500 clones, 90% found once. The sample was taken from a patient who underwent chemoradiotherapy. The receptors here all came from a human donor with HPV-associated anogenital cancer.

The V gene is TRBV5-8, the J gene TRBJ2-5; D assignment may be TRBD1 or TRBD2 (5 bases each). V was shortened by 0 bases and J by 5 bases, with 11 bases between the two germline ends. The CDR3 loop spans 14 amino acids. Germline CDR1 reads SGHTS; CDR2 reads YDEGEE. Written as DNA, the CDR3 is TGTGCCAGCAGCTTGGGGGAGAGGGGCGAGACCCAGTACTTC. Its protein is CASSLGERGETQYF. Full variable domain (outside the CDR3, taken from reference TRBV5-8 and TRBJ2-5): EAGVTQSPTHLIKTRGQQATLRCSPISGHTSVYWYQQALGLGLQFLLWYDEGEERNRGNFPPRFSGRQFPNYSSELNVNALELEDSALYLCASSLGERGETQYFGPGTRLLVL.

The chain combines TRBV19 with TRBJ2-7; 7 bases agree with TRBD2. Losses at the gene ends were 3 bases for V and 3 bases for J; bases not matched to a gene: 8. CDR1 LNHDA and CDR2 SQIVND come from the germline V gene (reference sequence). There are 15 residues in the CDR3. The CDR3, as DNA: TGTGCCAGTAGTATCGTCGCTAGCGGTCGCTACGAGCAGTACTTC. Its protein is CASSIVASGRYEQYF.

The V gene is TRBV11-2, the J gene TRBJ2-1; TRBD1 is a possible D gene (6 bases). The ends were cut back, 6 bases at V and 4 bases at J, with 16 bases in the middle. Per the germline V gene, CDR1 is SGHAT and CDR2 is FQNNGV. There are 15 residues in the CDR3. CDR3 sequence: CASRPIRGRYNEQFF. CDR3 DNA sequence: TGTGCCAGCAGACCCATCAGGGGTAGGTACAATGAGCAGTTCTTC.

J is TRBJ2-3 and V is TRBV19; D is uncertain. The CDR3 loop spans 14 amino acids. The V and J ends lost 4 bases and 1 base respectively, with 9 bases between them. Germline V lookup: CDR1 LNHDA, CDR2 SQIVND (reference sequence). The CDR3 region has the DNA TGTGCCAGTAGTAACCCGGACGGCACAGATACGCAGTATTTT. Translation: CASSNPDGTDTQYF.

This sequence joins TRBV2 and TRBJ2-4; 9 nucleotides agree with TRBD1. With V trimmed by 5 bases and J by 1 base, 6 bases remained unmatched. There are 16 residues in the CDR3. CDR1 SNHLY and CDR2 FYNNEI come from the germline V gene. Written as DNA, the CDR3 is TGTGCCAGCAGTAAAACAGGGGGCGCTGCCAAAAACATTCAGTACTTC. Translated: CASSKTGGAAKNIQYF.

This clone was found once. The chain couples TRBV6-6 to TRBJ1-1; TRBD1 aligns across 7 bases. Germline V gene sequence: CDR1 MNHNY, CDR2 SVGAGI (reference sequence). The CDR3 has 16 amino acids. The J segment lost 4 bases and the V segment lost 5 bases, leaving 13 bases of the junction unmatched. The CDR3 protein is CASSPPRPQGGTEAFF. For the CDR3, the DNA is TGTGCCAGCAGTCCCCCGCGACCCCAGGGGGGCACTGAAGCTTTCTTT.

This clone was seen only a few times. CDR3 sequence: CAWSEGSTDTQYF. Here the CDR3 DNA reads TGTGCCTGGAGCGAGGGATCCACAGATACGCAGTATTTT. The chain is built from TRBV30 and TRBJ2-3; TRBD2 is a possible D gene (5 bases). Trimming cost V 3 bases and J 2 bases, with 9 bases left between them. Per germline, CDR1 GTSNPN and CDR2 SVGIG (reference sequence). CDR3 length equals 13 residues. Drawing the rest from reference TRBV30 and TRBJ2-3, the complete variable domain is SQTIHQWPATLVQPVGSPLSLECTVEGTSNPNLYWYRQAAGRGLQLLFYSVGIGQISSEVPQNLSASRPQDRQFILSSKKLLLSDSGFYLCAWSEGSTDTQYFGPGTRLTVL.

The CDR3 loop is CAKITGGHEQYF. The CDR3 DNA is TGTGCCAAAATAACAGGGGGCCACGAGCAGTACTTC. The J gene is TRBJ2-7, the V gene TRBV6-4; TRBD1 matches at 9 bases. Germline CDR1 reads MRHNA; CDR2 reads SNTAGT. CDR3 length: 12 amino acids. The V and J ends lost 10 bases and 5 bases, in that order; junction bases with no gene match: 6.

The rearrangement links TRBV5-6 to TRBJ2-5; 7 nucleotides align to TRBD2. With V trimmed by 0 bases and J by 1 base, 3 bases remained unmatched. Germline lookup yields CDR1 SGHDT and CDR2 YYEEEE. CDR3 length: 15 residues. The CDR3 DNA reads as TGTGCCAGCAGCTTGGGGAGACTAGCCCAAGAGACCCAGTACTTC. Translation: CASSLGRLAQETQYF.

This rearrangement joins TRBV18 to TRBJ1-4; D ambiguous. The CDR3 is 16 amino acids. CDR1 and CDR2 from the germline V gene are KGHSH and LQKENI. Trimming pared 3 bases from V and 7 bases from J, leaving 18 bases between. The CDR3 protein is CASSPILVRFTEKLFF. CDR3 sequence (DNA): TGTGCCAGCTCACCGATTCTGGTCCGGTTTACTGAAAAACTGTTTTTT.

The gene calls are TRBV7-8 and TRBJ1-1; D remains ambiguous. Trimming stripped 4 bases from V and 5 bases from J, with 11 bases between. From germline, CDR1 is SGHVS and CDR2 FQNEAQ. This CDR3 is 13 amino acids long. The CDR3 sequence: CASSSGHGTEAFF. The CDR3, as DNA: TGTGCCAGCAGCTCCGGCCATGGGACTGAAGCTTTCTTT.

This clone was picked up one time. V gene TRBV5-1 combines with J gene TRBJ1-2; 8 bases are a match to TRBD1. CDR1 and CDR2 (germline): SGHRS, YFSETQ. The CDR3 contains 14 residues. V trimming: 1 base; J trimming: 12 bases; junction bases outside the gene matches: 11. The CDR3 here is CASSLRVRGPFDTF. CDR3 sequence (DNA): TGCGCCAGCAGCTTGAGAGTCAGGGGGCCCTTCGACACCTTC.

The J gene is TRBJ1-1, the V gene TRBV27; no firm D call. The germline V and J ends were trimmed by 6 bases and 4 bases, with 18 bases remaining between them. Looked up from germline, CDR1 is MNHEY and CDR2 is SMNVEV (reference sequence). The CDR3 has 15 amino acids. CDR3 DNA: TGTGCCAGCAGCGTCCTCGGTAGAGGGAGCACTGAAGCTTTCTTT. It yields the protein CASSVLGRGSTEAFF.

This chain joins TRBV14 and TRBJ2-1, with no clear D. The germline V gene encodes CDR1 SGHDN and CDR2 FVKESK. This CDR3 has 17 amino acids. Trimming pared 0 bases from V and 5 bases from J, leaving 17 bases between. CDR3: CASSQDLFLGLHNEQFF. CDR3 nucleotide sequence: TGTGCCAGCAGCCAAGATTTATTCCTAGGGCTACACAATGAGCAGTTCTTC. Full variable domain (remainder filled in from reference TRBV14 and TRBJ2-1): EAGVTQFPSHSVIEKGQTVTLRCDPISGHDNLYWYRRVMGKEIKFLLHFVKESKQDESGMPNNRFLAERTGGTYSTLKVQPAELEDSGVYFCASSQDLFLGLHNEQFFGPGTRLTVL.

This clone appeared a single time. This chain connects TRBV9 to TRBJ2-3; 10 nucleotides align to TRBD1. The CDR3 contains 15 residues. CDR1 SGDLS and CDR2 YYNGEE come from the germline V gene. Trimming at V came to 2 bases and at J to 1 base, leaving 1 base not matched to a gene. The CDR3 DNA reads as TGTGCCAGCAGCGTGACAGGGGGCGGCACAGATACGCAGTATTTT. Residues: CASSVTGGGTDTQYF. The full variable domain, in which reference TRBV9 and TRBJ2-3 provide the parts outside the CDR3, is DSGVTQTPKHLITATGQRVTLRCSPRSGDLSVYWYQQSLDQGLQFLIQYYNGEERAKGNILERFSAQQFPDLHSELNLSSLELGDSALYFCASSVTGGGTDTQYFGPGTRLTVL.

The chain combines TRBV11-2 with TRBJ2-5; the D gene is possibly TRBD2 (5 bases). CDR1 and CDR2 (germline): SGHAT, FQNNGV. Trimming removed 1 base from V and 4 bases from J, with 16 bases in between. The CDR3 runs to 16 residues. CDR3 DNA sequence: TGTGCCAGCAGCTTAGGTGGAATTAGGAGGTCAGAGACCCAGTACTTC. Protein sequence: CASSLGGIRRSETQYF.

The genes are TRBV29-1 and TRBJ2-2; 7 nucleotides align to TRBD2. CDR1 is SQVTM, CDR2 ANQGSEA, per germline. V was clipped by 6 bases and J by 2 bases; unmatched bases: 6. The CDR3 has 14 residues. The CDR3 reads CSVASGTNTGELFF. DNA for the CDR3: TGCAGCGTAGCCAGCGGGACCAACACCGGGGAGCTGTTTTTT.

V and J are TRBV21-1 and TRBJ2-7; the table's D call, TRBD2, was not checked against the DNA. TRBV21-1 is a recognized pseudogene. CDR3 length equals 15 residues. CDR3 loop: CASSPSGGSYYEQYF. The CDR3 DNA reads as TGTGCCAGCAGCCCCAGCGGGGGGTCATACTACGAGCAGTACTTC.

The gene calls are TRBV21-1 and TRBJ1-3; TRBD1 is taken as the D call from the table, unchecked against the DNA. TRBV21-1 is a known pseudogene. This CDR3 is built from 14 residues. CDR3 in DNA: TGTGCCAGCAGCACAAACAGGGGGAGAAACACCATATATTTT. Translation: CASSTNRGRNTIYF.

The chain is built from TRBV19 and TRBJ2-1; 13 bases agree with TRBD2. Germline lookup yields CDR1 LNHDA and CDR2 SQIVND (reference sequence). The CDR3 is 17 amino acids. Losses at the gene ends were 3 bases for V and 0 bases for J; bases not matched to a gene: 2. The CDR3 sequence: CASSMGLAGISYNEQFF. DNA for the CDR3: TGTGCCAGTAGTATGGGACTAGCGGGGATCTCCTACAATGAGCAGTTCTTC. Combining the CDR3 with reference TRBV19 and TRBJ2-1 gives the whole variable domain DGGITQSPKYLFRKEGQNVTLSCEQNLNHDAMYWYRQDPGQGLRLIYYSQIVNDFQKGDIAEGYSVSREKKESFPLTVTSAQKNPTAFYLCASSMGLAGISYNEQFFGPGTRLTVL.

The J gene is TRBJ1-3, the V gene TRBV11-2, with 8 bases matching TRBD1. Germline CDR1 SGHAT, CDR2 FQNNGV. V lost 5 bases to trimming and J lost 2 bases; unmatched junction nucleotides: 11. The CDR3 covers 17 residues. The CDR3 region has the DNA TGTGCCAGCAGCAGGCCAGGGGGCGTCTTTACTGGAAACACCATATATTTT. This encodes CASSRPGGVFTGNTIYF.

The J gene is TRBJ2-1, the V gene TRBV11-2; 9 bases match TRBD2. The CDR3 has 18 amino acids. The germline V gene encodes CDR1 SGHAT and CDR2 FQNNGV. V gave up 2 bases and J gave up 1 base; unmatched junction bases: 9. The CDR3, as DNA: TGTGCCAGCAGCTTAAGGGCTCTGCGGGGGGGTTCCTACAATGAGCAGTTCTTC. Residues: CASSLRALRGGSYNEQFF.

Only a few counts were recorded for this clone. The genes are TRBV25-1 and TRBJ1-3; D is ambiguous. V was shortened by 1 base and J by 0 bases, with 13 bases between the two germline ends. Germline CDR1 reads MGHDK; CDR2 reads SYGVNS. The CDR3 sequence is 17 residues long. Written as DNA, the CDR3 is TGTGCCAGCAGTGAATCCCCCCAGGACGGCTCTGGAAACACCATATATTTT. Translation: CASSESPQDGSGNTIYF. The whole variable domain, remainder taken from reference TRBV25-1 and TRBJ1-3, is EADIYQTPRYLVIGTGKKITLECSQTMGHDKMYWYQQDPGMELHLIHYSYGVNSTEKGDLSSESTVSRIRTEHFPLTLESARPSHTSQYLCASSESPQDGSGNTIYFGEGSWLTVV.

The chain has TRBV5-1 and TRBJ2-2; TRBD2 matches at 9 bases. Germline lookup yields CDR1 SGHRS and CDR2 YFSETQ. With V trimmed by 6 bases and J by 0 bases, 6 bases remained unmatched. The CDR3 is made up of 16 amino acids. DNA for the CDR3: TGCGCCAGCACGGGCCTAGCGGGGCCGAACACCGGGGAGCTGTTTTTT. This codes for CASTGLAGPNTGELFF. Looking up the rest from reference TRBV5-1 and TRBJ2-2 gives the full variable domain: KAGVTQTPRYLIKTRGQQVTLSCSPISGHRSVSWYQQTPGQGLQFLFEYFSETQRNKGNFPGRFSGRQFSNSRSEMNVSTLELGDSALYLCASTGLAGPNTGELFFGEGSRLTVL.

The chain couples TRBV5-8 to TRBJ2-5; 13 positions match TRBD2. The V segment lost 0 bases and the J segment 2 bases; nucleotides outside the gene matches: 13. This CDR3 region has 20 residues. Germline V gene data show CDR1 as SGHTS and CDR2 as YDEGEE. The CDR3 DNA follows: TGTGCCAGCAGCTTGGCCGTTTCGGGACTAGCGGGATTTCGGCAAGAGACCCAGTACTTC. This encodes CASSLAVSGLAGFRQETQYF.